A single T cell receptor (beta chain) is shown here with its context. Its antigen is not identified. The data belong to a study of CD8 T cells in Susac syndrome. Reverse transcription of 0.5 to 1 ug RNA used random hexamers. TCRdb reprocessed the immunoSEQ multiplex PCR reads via MiXCR and lists one record per CDR3 protein. The sample yields some 200,000 distinct CDR3 sequences, nearly 95% seen once. General observations from the study: It was acknowledged in the study that the number of individuals who were included in its TCR sequencing and HLA analysis was relatively small.

CDR3 length: 16 residues. Per the germline V gene, CDR1 is SNHLY and CDR2 is FYNNEI. V shed 7 bases, J shed 0 bases, and the junction held 7 bases outside the gene matches. Sequencing of TCR beta was performed on blood CD8+ T cells and on blood CD4+ T cells. The sequenced sample was CD4+ T cells from PBMCs. The chain recombines TRBV2 with TRBJ1-5, with 9 bases lining up with TRBD1. This TCR derives from a human donor with multiple sclerosis. The CDR3 DNA reads TGTGCCAGCAACACCGGGACAGGGCTTAGCAATCAGCCCCAGCATTTT. This translates into CASNTGTGLSNQPQHF.